This paragraph reports one TCR beta chain. The sample originates from a study of blood T cells in healthy people across ages. Germline V gene sequence: CDR1 SGHAT, CDR2 FQNNGV. With V trimmed by 8 bases and J by 11 bases, 14 bases remained unmatched. CDR3 length: 14 amino acids. The use of a sample-barcoded 5' primer and a J-beta primer mix characterized a second PCR of roughly 7 to 11 cycles. The yield of each sample was at least 3 million CDR3-containing paired-end reads. MiXCR was run by TCRdb on the 5' RACE reads, yielding one entry per CDR3 protein. The sample lists more than 1,400,000 distinct CDR3 sequences; approximately 40% were seen once.

This clonotype originated in a woman aged 18-30 years in good health. The rearrangement uses TRBV11-2 and TRBJ2-5, with TRBD2 matching over 10 bases. Sequencing was carried out using blood. The CDR3 sequence: CASSVSGGTYGQYF. The CDR3 bases are TGTGCCAGCTCTGTTAGCGGGGGGACCTACGGGCAGTACTTC.